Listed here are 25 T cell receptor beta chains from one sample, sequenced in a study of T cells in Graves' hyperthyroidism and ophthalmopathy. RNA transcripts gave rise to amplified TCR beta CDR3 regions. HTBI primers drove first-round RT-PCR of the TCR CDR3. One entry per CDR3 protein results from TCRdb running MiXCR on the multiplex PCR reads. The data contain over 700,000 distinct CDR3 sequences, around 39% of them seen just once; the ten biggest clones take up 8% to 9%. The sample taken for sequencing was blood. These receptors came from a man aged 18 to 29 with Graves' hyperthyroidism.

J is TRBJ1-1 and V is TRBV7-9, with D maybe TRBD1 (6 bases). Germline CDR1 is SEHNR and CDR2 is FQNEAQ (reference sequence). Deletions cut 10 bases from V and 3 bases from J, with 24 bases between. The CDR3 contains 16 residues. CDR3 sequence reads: CATLTRGGAGDTEAFF. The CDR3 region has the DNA TGTGCCACCCTCACCCGTGGGGGGGCCGGAGACACTGAAGCTTTCTTT.

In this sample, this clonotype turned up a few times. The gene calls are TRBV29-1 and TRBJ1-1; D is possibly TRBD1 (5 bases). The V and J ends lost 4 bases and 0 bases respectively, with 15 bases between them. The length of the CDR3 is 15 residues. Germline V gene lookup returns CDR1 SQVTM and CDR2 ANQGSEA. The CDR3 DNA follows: TGCAGCGTTGCGGGGGGACCTCGAATGAACACTGAAGCTTTCTTT. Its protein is CSVAGGPRMNTEAFF.

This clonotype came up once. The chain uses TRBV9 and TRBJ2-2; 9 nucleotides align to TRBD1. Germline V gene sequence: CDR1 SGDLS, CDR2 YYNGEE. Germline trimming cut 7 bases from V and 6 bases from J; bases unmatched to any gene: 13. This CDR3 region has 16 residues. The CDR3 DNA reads TGTGCCAGCTCCCCAACAGGGGGCGTTTTCGCCGGGGAGCTGTTTTTT. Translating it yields CASSPTGGVFAGELFF.

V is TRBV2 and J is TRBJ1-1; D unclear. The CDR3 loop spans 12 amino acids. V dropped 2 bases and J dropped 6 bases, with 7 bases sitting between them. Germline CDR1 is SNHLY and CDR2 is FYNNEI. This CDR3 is CASSEKAPEAFF. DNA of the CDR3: TGTGCCAGCAGTGAAAAAGCTCCTGAAGCTTTCTTT.

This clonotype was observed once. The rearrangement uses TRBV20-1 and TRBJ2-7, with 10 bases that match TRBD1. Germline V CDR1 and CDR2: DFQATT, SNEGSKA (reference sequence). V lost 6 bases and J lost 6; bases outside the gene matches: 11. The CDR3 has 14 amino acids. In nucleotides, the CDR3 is TGCAGTGCAACCGGGACAGGGGTACATCGCGAGCAGTACTTC. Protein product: CSATGTGVHREQYF.

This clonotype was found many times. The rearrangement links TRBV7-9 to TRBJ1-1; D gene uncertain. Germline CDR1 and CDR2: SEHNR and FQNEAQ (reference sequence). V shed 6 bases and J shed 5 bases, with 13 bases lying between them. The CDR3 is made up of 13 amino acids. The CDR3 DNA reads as TGTGCCAGCAGATCTCCGCGGGGTACTGAAGCTTTCTTT. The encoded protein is CASRSPRGTEAFF. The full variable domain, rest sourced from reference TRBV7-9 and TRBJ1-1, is DTGVSQNPRHKITKRGQNVTFRCDPISEHNRLYWYRQTLGQGPEFLTYFQNEAQLEKSRLLSDRFSAERPKGSFSTLEIQRTEQGDSAMYLCASRSPRGTEAFFGQGTRLTVV.

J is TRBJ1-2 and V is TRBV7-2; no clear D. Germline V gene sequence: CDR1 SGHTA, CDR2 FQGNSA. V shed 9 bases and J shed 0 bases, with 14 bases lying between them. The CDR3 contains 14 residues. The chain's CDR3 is CASTSGESNYGYTF. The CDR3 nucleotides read TGTGCCAGTACAAGTGGGGAGTCTAACTATGGCTACACCTTC.

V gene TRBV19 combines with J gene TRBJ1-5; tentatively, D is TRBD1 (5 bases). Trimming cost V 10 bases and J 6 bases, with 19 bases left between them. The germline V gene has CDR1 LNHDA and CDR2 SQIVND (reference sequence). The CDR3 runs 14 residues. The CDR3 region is CATAGRLEGQPQHF. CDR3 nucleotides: TGTGCCACGGCGGGGCGTTTAGAGGGTCAGCCCCAGCATTTT.

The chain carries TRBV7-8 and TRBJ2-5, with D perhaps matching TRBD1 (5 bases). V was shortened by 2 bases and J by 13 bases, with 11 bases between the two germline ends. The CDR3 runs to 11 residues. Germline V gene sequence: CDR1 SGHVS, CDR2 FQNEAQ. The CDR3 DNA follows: TGTGCCAGCAGCTTACCAGGGATACGGTACTTC. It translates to CASSLPGIRYF. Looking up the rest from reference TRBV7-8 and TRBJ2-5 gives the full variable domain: GAGVSQSPRYKVAKRGQDVALRCDPISGHVSLFWYQQALGQGPEFLTYFQNEAQLDKSGLPSDRFFAERPEGSVSTLKIQRTQQEDSAVYLCASSLPGIRYFGPGTRLLVL.

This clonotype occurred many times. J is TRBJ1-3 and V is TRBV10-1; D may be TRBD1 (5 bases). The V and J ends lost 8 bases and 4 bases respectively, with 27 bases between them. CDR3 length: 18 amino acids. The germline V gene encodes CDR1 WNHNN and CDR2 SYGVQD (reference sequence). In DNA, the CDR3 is TGCGCCAGCCATTGGGGGTCGGATCTCTACGAAATGGGAAACACCATATATTTT. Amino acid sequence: CASHWGSDLYEMGNTIYF.

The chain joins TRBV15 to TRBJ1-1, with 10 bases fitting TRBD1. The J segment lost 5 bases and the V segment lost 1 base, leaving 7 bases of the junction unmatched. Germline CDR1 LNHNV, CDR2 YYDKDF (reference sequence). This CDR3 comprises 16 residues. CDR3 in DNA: TGTGCCACCAGCAGAGGCACCGGGACAGGGGAAACTGAAGCTTTCTTT. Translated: CATSRGTGTGETEAFF.

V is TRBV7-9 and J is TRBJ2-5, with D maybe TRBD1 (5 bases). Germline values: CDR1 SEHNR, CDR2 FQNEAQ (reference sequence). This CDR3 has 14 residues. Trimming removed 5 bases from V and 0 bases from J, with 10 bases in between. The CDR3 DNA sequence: TGTGCCAGCAGCGGAGACAGCTACCAAGAGACCCAGTACTTC. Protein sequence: CASSGDSYQETQYF.

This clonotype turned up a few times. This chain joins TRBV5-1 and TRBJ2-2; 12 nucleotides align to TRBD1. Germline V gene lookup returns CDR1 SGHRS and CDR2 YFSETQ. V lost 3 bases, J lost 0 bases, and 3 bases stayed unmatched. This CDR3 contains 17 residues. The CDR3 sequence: CASSSGQGATNTGELFF. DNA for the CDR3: TGCGCCAGCAGCTCGGGACAGGGGGCGACGAACACCGGGGAGCTGTTTTTT.

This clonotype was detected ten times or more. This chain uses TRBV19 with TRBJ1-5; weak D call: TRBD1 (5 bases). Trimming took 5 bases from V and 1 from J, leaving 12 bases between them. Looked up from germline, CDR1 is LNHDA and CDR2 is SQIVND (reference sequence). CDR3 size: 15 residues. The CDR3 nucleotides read TGTGCCAGTAGTGCGACGGGGGTGAGCAATCAGCCCCAGCATTTT. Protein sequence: CASSATGVSNQPQHF.

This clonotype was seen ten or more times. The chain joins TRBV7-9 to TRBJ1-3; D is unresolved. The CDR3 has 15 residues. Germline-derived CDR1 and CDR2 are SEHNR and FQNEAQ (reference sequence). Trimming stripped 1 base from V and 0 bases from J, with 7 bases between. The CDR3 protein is CASSLGASSGNTIYF. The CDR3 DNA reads TGTGCCAGCAGCTTAGGGGCCAGCTCTGGAAACACCATATATTTT. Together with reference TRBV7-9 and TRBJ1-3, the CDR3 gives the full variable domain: DTGVSQNPRHKITKRGQNVTFRCDPISEHNRLYWYRQTLGQGPEFLTYFQNEAQLEKSRLLSDRFSAERPKGSFSTLEIQRTEQGDSAMYLCASSLGASSGNTIYFGEGSWLTVV.

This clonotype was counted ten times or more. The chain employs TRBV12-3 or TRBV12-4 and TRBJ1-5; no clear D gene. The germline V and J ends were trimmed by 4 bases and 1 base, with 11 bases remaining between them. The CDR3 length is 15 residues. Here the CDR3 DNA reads TGTGCCAGCAGTTATGGGTCTCGGAGCAATCAGCCCCAGCATTTT. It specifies CASSYGSRSNQPQHF.

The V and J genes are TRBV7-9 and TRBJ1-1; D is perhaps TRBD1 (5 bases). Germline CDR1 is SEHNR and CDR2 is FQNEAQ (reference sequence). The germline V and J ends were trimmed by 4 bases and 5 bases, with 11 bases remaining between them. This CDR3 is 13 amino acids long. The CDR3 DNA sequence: TGTGCCAGCAGCTCGGGGTCAGGGACTGAAGCTTTCTTT. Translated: CASSSGSGTEAFF.

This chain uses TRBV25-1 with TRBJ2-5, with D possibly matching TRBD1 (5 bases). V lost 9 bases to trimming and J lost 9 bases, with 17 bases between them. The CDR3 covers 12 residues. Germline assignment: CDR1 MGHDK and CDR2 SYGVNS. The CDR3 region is CASKGSQGAQYF. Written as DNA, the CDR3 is TGTGCCAGTAAGGGCAGCCAAGGGGCCCAGTACTTC.

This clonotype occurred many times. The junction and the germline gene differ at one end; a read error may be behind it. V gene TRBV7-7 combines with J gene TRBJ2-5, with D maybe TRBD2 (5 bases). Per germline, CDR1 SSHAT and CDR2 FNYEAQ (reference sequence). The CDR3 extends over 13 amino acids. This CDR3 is CASSPREAGTQYF. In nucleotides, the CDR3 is TGTGCTAGCAGCCCTAGAGAGGCGGGGACCCAGTACTTC.

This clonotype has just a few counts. The CDR3 sequence is CASNQQPYEQYF. The CDR3 coding sequence is TGTGCCAGCAACCAACAGCCCTACGAGCAGTACTTC. This chain joins TRBV2 and TRBJ2-7, with D unresolved. Germline CDR1 and CDR2: SNHLY and FYNNEI. Trimming shortened V by 7 bases and J by 2 bases, and 9 bases separated the two germline ends. The CDR3 is 12 residues long.

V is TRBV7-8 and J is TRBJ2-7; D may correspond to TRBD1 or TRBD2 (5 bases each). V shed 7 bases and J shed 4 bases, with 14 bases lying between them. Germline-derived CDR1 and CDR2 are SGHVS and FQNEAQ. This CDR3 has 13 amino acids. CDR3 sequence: CASNGADRYEQYF. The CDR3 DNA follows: TGTGCCAGCAACGGGGCAGACCGTTACGAGCAGTACTTC.

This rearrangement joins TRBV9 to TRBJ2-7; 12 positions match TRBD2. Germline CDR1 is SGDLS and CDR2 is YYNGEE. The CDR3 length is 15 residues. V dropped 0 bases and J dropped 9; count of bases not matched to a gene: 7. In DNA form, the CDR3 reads TGTGCCAGCAGCGTAGACCCCTCACTAGCGGGGGGGCAGTACTTC. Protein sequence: CASSVDPSLAGGQYF.

The CDR3 protein is CASSLGARQYLRETQYF. Here the CDR3 DNA reads TGTGCCAGCAGCTTAGGCGCGAGACAGTACCTTAGGGAGACCCAGTACTTC. The chain employs TRBV13 and TRBJ2-5; possible D gene TRBD1, 5 bases. V dropped 0 bases and J dropped 5 bases, with 19 bases sitting between them. CDR3 size: 17 residues. Germline lookup yields CDR1 PRHDT and CDR2 FYEKMQ (reference sequence).

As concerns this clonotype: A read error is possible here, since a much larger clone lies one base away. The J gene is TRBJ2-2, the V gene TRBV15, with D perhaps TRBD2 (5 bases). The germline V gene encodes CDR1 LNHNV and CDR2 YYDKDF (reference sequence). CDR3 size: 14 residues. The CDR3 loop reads CATEFQENTGVLFF. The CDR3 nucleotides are TGTGCCACCGAGTTCCAGGAAAACACCGGGGTGCTGTTTTTT.

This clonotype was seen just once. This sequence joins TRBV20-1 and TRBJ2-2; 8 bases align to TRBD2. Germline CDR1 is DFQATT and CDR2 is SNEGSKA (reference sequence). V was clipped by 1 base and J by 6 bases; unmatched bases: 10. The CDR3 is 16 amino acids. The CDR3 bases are TGCAGTGCTAGAGCCCCCACGGGAGGGGAGTCCGGGGAGCTGTTTTTT. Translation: CSARAPTGGESGELFF.